The entry below describes one T cell receptor beta chain. The data derive from a study of T-cell reconstitution after alpha-beta-depleted transplantation in children. The library targeted TCRbeta and was prepared with unique molecular identifiers. TCRdb itself ran the PCR reads through MiXCR, one entry per CDR3 protein. Among roughly 400,000 distinct CDR3 sequences, roughly 20% were seen once, and the ten largest hold 3% to 4.5%. The CDR3 loop spans 16 amino acids. V lost 6 bases, J lost 4 bases, and 19 bases lay in between. Germline V gene lookup returns CDR1 DFQATT and CDR2 SNEGSKA (reference sequence).

This rearrangement joins TRBV20-1 to TRBJ1-6; D may be TRBD1 (5 bases). The input for sequencing was PBMCs from the stem cell graft donor, taken from the stem cell graft. This TCR was sampled from a human donor who donated a stem cell graft to a child with acute myeloid leukemia. CDR3 DNA sequence: TGCAGTGCCAGTTCCCCGGGGCAGACTTATAATTCACCCCTCCACTTT. It yields the protein CSASSPGQTYNSPLHF.